The source of this T cell receptor beta chain is a study of blood T cell repertoires in COVID-19. Study-wide background: Donors in the United States, Italy and Spain gave samples during acute or convalescent COVID-19. Sources were T cells, B-cell-depleted T cells, or PBMCs; the material itself was cDNA or gDNA.

Germline V gene data show CDR1 as LGHNA and CDR2 as YNFKEQ. There are 17 residues in the CDR3. V shed 0 bases, J shed 3 bases, and the junction held 7 bases outside the gene matches. In the authors' methods: The authors estimated nucleated cell counts from reference gene primer amplification. Sequencing was performed with immunoSEQ multiplex PCR; in TCRdb, only in-frame clones are kept and a portion is missing. From that table come the V and J calls and clone size; the DNA was used to work out D and trimming. Seen here are more than 250,000 clones, about 88% observed once, and the top ten hold approximately 4%.

The V and J genes are TRBV4-2 and TRBJ2-3, with TRBD2 matching 9 bases. This TCR was recovered from a man aged 18 to 30 with active or convalescent COVID-19. Sequenced sample: peripheral blood. The CDR3 DNA sequence: TGTGCCAGCAGCCAAGAAAATAGCGGGAGCGGGACAGATACGCAGTATTTT. Protein product: CASSQENSGSGTDTQYF.